These 4 T cell receptor beta chains were sequenced from one sample in a study of radiotherapy plus CTLA-4 blockade in lung cancer. Generated by immunoSEQ multiplex PCR, the TCRdb table keeps only in-frame clones and is missing some. The sample lists more than 75,000 clones; roughly 78% were seen once. The material sequenced was peripheral blood, taken from a patient treated with radiotherapy plus ipilimumab. The receptors were gathered from a human donor with non-small cell lung cancer that progressed on radiotherapy plus ipilimumab.

This rearrangement joins TRBV2 to TRBJ1-1; 9 nucleotides line up with TRBD1. The germline V gene has CDR1 SNHLY and CDR2 FYNNEI. V lost 6 bases, J lost 1 base, and 3 bases stayed unmatched. The CDR3 has 14 amino acids. DNA for the CDR3: TGTGCCAGCAGAGGACAGGGGCGGAACACTGAAGCTTTCTTT. Encoded protein: CASRGQGRNTEAFF.

This sequence joins TRBV7-9 and TRBJ2-2, with D possibly matching TRBD2 (6 bases). This CDR3 has 14 amino acids. Germline CDR1 and CDR2: SEHNR and FQNEAQ (reference sequence). Trimming shortened V by 5 bases and J by 5 bases, and 12 bases separated the two germline ends. As DNA, the CDR3 is TGTGCCAGCAGCCCACGACTAGATACCGGGGAGCTGTTTTTT. Translation gives CASSPRLDTGELFF.

This clone was found once. The chain combines TRBV27 with TRBJ2-7; 7 positions match TRBD2. The CDR3 contains 15 residues. The germline gives CDR1 MNHEY, CDR2 SMNVEV (reference sequence). With 3 bases clipped from V and 2 bases from J, the junction kept 7 bases outside the gene matches. CDR3 region: CASSLDGGGAYEQYF. The CDR3 DNA is TGTGCCAGCAGTTTGGATGGCGGGGGAGCCTACGAGCAGTACTTC.

The chain joins TRBV6-5 to TRBJ2-3; 8 positions agree with TRBD2. The CDR3 extends over 15 amino acids. Looked up from germline, CDR1 is MNHEY and CDR2 is SVGAGI. J gave up 1 base and V 2 bases, and 2 bases lay outside the gene matches. The CDR3 loop reads CASSYEGLGTDTQYF. The DNA of the CDR3 is TGTGCCAGCAGTTACGAGGGACTAGGCACAGATACGCAGTATTTT.